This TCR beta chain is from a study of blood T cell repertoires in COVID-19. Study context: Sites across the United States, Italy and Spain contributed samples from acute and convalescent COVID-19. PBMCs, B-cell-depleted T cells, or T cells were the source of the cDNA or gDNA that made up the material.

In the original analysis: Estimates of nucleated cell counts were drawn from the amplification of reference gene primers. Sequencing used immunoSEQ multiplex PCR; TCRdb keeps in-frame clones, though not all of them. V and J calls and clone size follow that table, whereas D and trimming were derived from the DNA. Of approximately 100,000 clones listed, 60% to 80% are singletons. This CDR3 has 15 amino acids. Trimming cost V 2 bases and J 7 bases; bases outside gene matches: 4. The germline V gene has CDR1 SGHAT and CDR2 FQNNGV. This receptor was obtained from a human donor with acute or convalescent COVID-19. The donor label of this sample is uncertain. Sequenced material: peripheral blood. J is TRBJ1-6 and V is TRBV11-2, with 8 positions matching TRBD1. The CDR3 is CASSLLQGGNSPLHF. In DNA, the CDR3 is TGTGCCAGCAGCTTACTACAGGGGGGGAATTCACCCCTCCACTTT. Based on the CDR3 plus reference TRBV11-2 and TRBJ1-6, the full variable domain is EAGVAQSPRYKIIEKRQSVAFWCNPISGHATLYWYQQILGQGPKLLIQFQNNGVVDDSQLPKDRFSAERLKGVDSTLKIQPAKLEDSAVYLCASSLLQGGNSPLHFGNGTRLTVT.